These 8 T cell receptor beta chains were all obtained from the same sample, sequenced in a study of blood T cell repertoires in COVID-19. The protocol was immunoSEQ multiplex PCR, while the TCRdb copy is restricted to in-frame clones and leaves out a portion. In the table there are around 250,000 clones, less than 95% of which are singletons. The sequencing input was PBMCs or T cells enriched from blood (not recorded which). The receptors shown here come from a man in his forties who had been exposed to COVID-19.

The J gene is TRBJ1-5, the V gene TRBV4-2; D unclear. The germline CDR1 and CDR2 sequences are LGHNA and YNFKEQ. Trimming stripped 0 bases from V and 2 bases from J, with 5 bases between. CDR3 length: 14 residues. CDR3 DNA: TGTGCCAGCAGCCAAGATATCCGCAATCAGCCCCAGCATTTT. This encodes CASSQDIRNQPQHF.

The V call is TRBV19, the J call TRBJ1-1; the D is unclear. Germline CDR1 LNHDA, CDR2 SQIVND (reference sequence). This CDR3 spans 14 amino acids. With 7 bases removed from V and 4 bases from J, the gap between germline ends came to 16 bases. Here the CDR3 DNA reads TGTGCCAGTACCGTGACCCGAGGTAGCACTGAAGCTTTCTTT. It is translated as CASTVTRGSTEAFF.

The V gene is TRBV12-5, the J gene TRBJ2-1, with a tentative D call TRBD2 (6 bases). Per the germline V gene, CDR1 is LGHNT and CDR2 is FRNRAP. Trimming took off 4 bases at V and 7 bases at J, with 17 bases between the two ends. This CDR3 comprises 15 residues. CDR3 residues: CASGWRGGDSNEQFF. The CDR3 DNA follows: TGTGCTAGTGGTTGGCGGGGCGGAGACTCTAATGAGCAGTTCTTC.

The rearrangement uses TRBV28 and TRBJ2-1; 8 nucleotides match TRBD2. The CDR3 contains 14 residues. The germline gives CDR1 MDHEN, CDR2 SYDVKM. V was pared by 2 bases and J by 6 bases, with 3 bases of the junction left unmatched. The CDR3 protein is CASSLRREVNEQFF. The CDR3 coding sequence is TGTGCCAGCAGTTTAAGGCGGGAGGTCAATGAGCAGTTCTTC.

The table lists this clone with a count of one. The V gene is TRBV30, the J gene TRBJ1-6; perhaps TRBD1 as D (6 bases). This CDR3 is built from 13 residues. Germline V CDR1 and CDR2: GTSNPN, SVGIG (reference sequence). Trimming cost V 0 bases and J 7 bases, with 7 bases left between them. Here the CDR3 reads CAWSVQGNSPLHF. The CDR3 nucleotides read TGTGCCTGGAGTGTACAGGGAAATTCACCCCTCCACTTT.

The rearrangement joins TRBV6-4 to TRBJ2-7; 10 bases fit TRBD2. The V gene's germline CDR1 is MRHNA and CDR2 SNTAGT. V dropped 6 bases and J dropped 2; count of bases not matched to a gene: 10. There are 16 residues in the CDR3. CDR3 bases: TGTGCCAGCAGCCAGTCTAGCGGGAGTAGGACCTACGAGCAGTACTTC. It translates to CASSQSSGSRTYEQYF.

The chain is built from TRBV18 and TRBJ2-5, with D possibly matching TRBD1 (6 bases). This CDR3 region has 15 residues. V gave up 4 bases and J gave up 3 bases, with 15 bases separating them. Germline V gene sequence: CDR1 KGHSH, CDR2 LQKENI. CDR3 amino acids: CASSLMTGLEETQYF. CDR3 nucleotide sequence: TGTGCCAGCTCACTAATGACAGGCCTCGAAGAGACCCAGTACTTC.

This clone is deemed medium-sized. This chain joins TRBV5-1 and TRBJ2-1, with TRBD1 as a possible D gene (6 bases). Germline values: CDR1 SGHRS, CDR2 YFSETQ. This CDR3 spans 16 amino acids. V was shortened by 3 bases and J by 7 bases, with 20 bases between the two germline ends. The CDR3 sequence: CASSSEQLNRVNEQFF. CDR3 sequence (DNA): TGCGCCAGCAGCTCAGAACAACTAAACAGGGTAAATGAGCAGTTCTTC.